The 27 T cell receptor beta chains in this list originate from one sample, sequenced in a study of OX40 agonist ivuxolimab in advanced cancers. Using immunoSEQ multiplex PCR, the repertoire was profiled, and TCRdb retains in-frame clones only, with some absent. The sample records about 50,000 clones, roughly 90% being singletons. The sample in question was CD4+ or CD8+ T cells sorted from blood, obtained in a trial of the OX40 agonist ivuxolimab. These receptors all stem from an adult with an advanced solid tumor such as melanoma, head and neck, liver or kidney cancer.

J is TRBJ1-1 and V is TRBV7-9, with D unclear. The CDR3 runs to 15 residues. Per the germline V gene, CDR1 is SEHNR and CDR2 is FQNEAQ (reference sequence). V lost 1 base and J 4 bases, leaving 13 bases between the germline ends. CDR3 sequence reads: CASSLGLLPGTEAFF. CDR3 bases: TGTGCCAGCAGCTTAGGGCTGTTGCCCGGCACTGAAGCTTTCTTT.

The rearrangement uses TRBV6-6 and TRBJ2-1; D possibly matches TRBD1 or TRBD2 (6 bases each). Germline CDR1 reads MNHNY; CDR2 reads SVGAGI (reference sequence). The CDR3 has 14 amino acids. V was trimmed by 10 bases and J by 9 bases, leaving 22 bases between them. The CDR3: CATRSGGGTLEQFF. The DNA for the CDR3 is TGTGCCACCCGAAGCGGAGGGGGGACTCTTGAGCAGTTCTTC.

The chain recombines TRBV11-2 with TRBJ1-1; no firm D call. CDR3 length equals 14 residues. Trimming took off 7 bases at V and 1 base at J, with 13 bases between the two ends. From germline, CDR1 is SGHAT and CDR2 FQNNGV. CDR3 amino acids: CASNFLAENTEAFF. For the CDR3, the DNA is TGTGCCAGCAACTTTTTGGCGGAGAACACTGAAGCTTTCTTT.

The rearrangement links TRBV5-6 to TRBJ2-3; D possibly corresponds to TRBD2 (5 bases). The CDR3 spans 17 residues. The V end lost 3 bases, the J end lost 1 base, and 18 bases lay between the germline ends. Germline lookup yields CDR1 SGHDT and CDR2 YYEEEE. The chain's CDR3 is CASSSLKRPRGTDTQYF. The CDR3 DNA sequence: TGTGCCAGCAGCTCTCTAAAGCGGCCTCGCGGCACAGATACGCAGTATTTT.

With respect to this clone: The germline gene is not matched at one end of the junction; a read error may be the cause. The chain couples TRBV7-7 to TRBJ2-2; the match to TRBD2 covers 10 bases. The CDR3 sequence is 15 residues long. Germline V CDR1 and CDR2: SSHAT, FNYEAQ (reference sequence). The CDR3 DNA sequence: TGTGCTAGCAGCTCGCTAGCGGGAGATGGCGGGGAGCTGTTTTTT. Encoded protein: CASSSLAGDGGELFF.

The J gene is TRBJ2-3, the V gene TRBV11-2; perhaps TRBD1 as D (6 bases). CDR1 and CDR2 from the germline V gene are SGHAT and FQNNGV. The CDR3 spans 14 residues. Trimming pared 3 bases from V and 5 bases from J, leaving 12 bases between. In DNA, the CDR3 is TGTGCCAGCAGCTTTAAGGGGGTCAGAGATACGCAGTATTTT. Protein sequence: CASSFKGVRDTQYF.

The chain employs TRBV19 and TRBJ1-4, with 7 bases lining up with TRBD1. V shed 6 bases, J shed 5 bases, and the junction held 6 bases outside the gene matches. Germline values: CDR1 LNHDA, CDR2 SQIVND (reference sequence). This CDR3 contains 14 residues. The CDR3 DNA sequence: TGTGCCAGTAGCGATTGGGACAGAAATGAAAAACTGTTTTTT. As protein: CASSDWDRNEKLFF.

The V and J genes are TRBV6-1 and TRBJ2-7, with 12 bases aligning to TRBD2. The trim removed 6 bases at V and 2 bases at J, leaving 2 bases unmatched. The germline V gene encodes CDR1 MNHNS and CDR2 SASEGT. The CDR3 totals 14 residues. The CDR3 nucleotides are TGTGCCAGCAGGACTAGCGGGAGCACCTACGAGCAGTACTTC. It is translated as CASRTSGSTYEQYF.

The chain has TRBV7-9 and TRBJ1-2; possibly TRBD1 for D (6 bases). Germline values: CDR1 SEHNR, CDR2 FQNEAQ (reference sequence). This CDR3 has 13 amino acids. Trimming shortened V by 3 bases and J by 4 bases, and 9 bases separated the two germline ends. The CDR3 nucleotides read TGTGCCAGCAGCTTTCCGGACAGCTATGGCTACACCTTC. Residues: CASSFPDSYGYTF.

The genes are TRBV6-6 and TRBJ1-2; D possibly corresponds to TRBD1 (5 bases). V was trimmed by 2 bases and J by 8 bases, leaving 12 bases between them. The germline V gene encodes CDR1 MNHNY and CDR2 SVGAGI (reference sequence). The CDR3 spans 13 residues. CDR3 sequence (DNA): TGTGCCAGCAGTTACGCGGGACGGTGGGGCTACACCTTC. Amino acid sequence: CASSYAGRWGYTF.

CDR3 protein: CASSSWDRASNEQFF. The CDR3 region has the DNA TGTGCCAGCAGCTCTTGGGACAGGGCTAGCAATGAGCAGTTCTTC. The chain links TRBV11-1 to TRBJ2-1; 9 positions agree with TRBD1. The CDR3 covers 15 residues. The germline V gene encodes CDR1 SGHAT and CDR2 FQDESV (reference sequence). J was trimmed by 6 bases and V by 4 bases; bases with no gene match: 7.

This clone showed up just once. J is TRBJ2-7 and V is TRBV27, with TRBD1 matching over 8 bases. The germline V gene has CDR1 MNHEY and CDR2 SMNVEV (reference sequence). With 4 bases clipped from V and 0 bases from J, the junction kept 2 bases outside the gene matches. The CDR3 totals 14 residues. The CDR3 spells CASSWTGSSYEQYF. CDR3 nucleotides: TGTGCCAGCAGTTGGACAGGGAGCTCCTACGAGCAGTACTTC.

This clone has only a few counts. The chain combines TRBV10-3 with TRBJ2-1, with 7 positions matching TRBD1. Germline lookup yields CDR1 ENHRY and CDR2 SYGVKD. The J segment lost 5 bases and the V segment lost 4 bases, leaving 5 bases of the junction unmatched. This CDR3 is built from 14 residues. CDR3 residues: CAISGIQGDNEQFF. As DNA, the CDR3 is TGTGCCATCAGTGGTATTCAGGGGGACAATGAGCAGTTCTTC.

The genes are TRBV30 and TRBJ2-5; the match to TRBD2 covers 7 bases. The trim removed 2 bases at V and 4 bases at J, leaving 1 base unmatched. The CDR3 is 12 residues long. Germline V CDR1 and CDR2: GTSNPN, SVGIG (reference sequence). This CDR3 reads CAWSPGGETQYF. In nucleotides, the CDR3 is TGTGCCTGGAGTCCGGGGGGAGAGACCCAGTACTTC.

CDR3 loop: CASTQDWNEKLFF. The CDR3 DNA follows: TGTGCCAGCACCCAGGATTGGAATGAAAAACTGTTTTTT. The chain has TRBV7-9 and TRBJ1-4; no clear D gene. V lost 7 bases and J 5 bases, leaving 11 bases between the germline ends. Germline-derived CDR1 and CDR2 are SEHNR and FQNEAQ (reference sequence). CDR3 length: 13 residues.

This sequence joins TRBV7-2 and TRBJ2-1, with 7 bases identical to TRBD2. With V trimmed by 4 bases and J by 6 bases, 12 bases remained unmatched. The CDR3 runs 16 residues. Germline V gene lookup returns CDR1 SGHTA and CDR2 FQGNSA. Here the CDR3 DNA reads TGTGCCAGCAGCTATCTCGGACTAGGAAACGGCAATGAGCAGTTCTTC. Protein sequence: CASSYLGLGNGNEQFF.

The rearrangement links TRBV15 to TRBJ2-1; tentatively, D is TRBD2 (6 bases). Germline V lookup: CDR1 LNHNV, CDR2 YYDKDF (reference sequence). V was cut by 2 bases and J by 3 bases, with 14 bases left in between. The CDR3 spans 16 residues. The CDR3: CATSRPSSAYYNEQFF. The DNA of the CDR3 is TGTGCCACCAGCAGACCCTCTAGCGCCTACTACAATGAGCAGTTCTTC.

The chain joins TRBV30 to TRBJ2-7; the D is unclear. V lost 2 bases and J lost 3, with 11 bases in between. This CDR3 region has 13 residues. Germline V gene sequence: CDR1 GTSNPN, CDR2 SVGIG (reference sequence). The CDR3 sequence is CAWSFSLYYEQYF. Written as DNA, the CDR3 is TGTGCCTGGAGTTTCTCGCTGTACTACGAGCAGTACTTC.

V gene TRBV18 combines with J gene TRBJ2-3; 8 bases are a match to TRBD2. Germline CDR1 KGHSH, CDR2 LQKENI. This CDR3 is built from 17 residues. Trimming removed 1 base from V and 1 base from J; junction bases left unmatched: 7. CDR3 DNA sequence: TGTGCCAGCTCACCACAGAGGACTAGCCGTGGCACAGATACGCAGTATTTT. Its translation is CASSPQRTSRGTDTQYF.

The J gene is TRBJ2-3, the V gene TRBV6-5; D might be TRBD1 (5 bases). V gave up 6 bases and J gave up 4 bases, with 14 bases separating them. CDR3 length: 14 amino acids. Germline V gives CDR1 MNHEY, CDR2 SVGAGI. The CDR3 loop reads CASRPGQAADTQYF. The CDR3 DNA follows: TGTGCCAGCAGACCTGGACAAGCCGCAGATACGCAGTATTTT.

V is TRBV28 and J is TRBJ2-7, with 7 bases fitting TRBD1. The length of the CDR3 is 15 residues. The germline gives CDR1 MDHEN, CDR2 SYDVKM. After removal of 7 bases from V and 3 bases from J, the junction contained 12 bases not matched to a gene. The CDR3 reads CASTIQGVGGYEQYF. CDR3 bases: TGTGCCAGCACAATTCAGGGGGTAGGAGGCTACGAGCAGTACTTC. The full variable domain, in which reference TRBV28 and TRBJ2-7 provide the parts outside the CDR3, is DVKVTQSSRYLVKRTGEKVFLECVQDMDHENMFWYRQDPGLGLRLIYFSYDVKMKEKGDIPEGYSVSREKKERFSLILESASTNQTSMYLCASTIQGVGGYEQYFGPGTRLTVT.

The rearrangement links TRBV28 to TRBJ2-5; 7 nucleotides align to TRBD1. The DNA end is a closer match to TRBJ2-7, so the J assignment may be wrong. The germline V gene has CDR1 MDHEN and CDR2 SYDVKM. The CDR3 is 13 residues long. CDR3 region: CASSSPGGHEQYF. The CDR3 DNA sequence: TGTGCCAGCAGTTCCCCAGGGGGTCACGAGCAGTACTTC.

The genes are TRBV30 and TRBJ1-5, with 8 nucleotides matching TRBD1. Germline-derived CDR1 and CDR2 are GTSNPN and SVGIG (reference sequence). Trimming at V came to 5 bases and at J to 9 bases, leaving 9 bases not matched to a gene. The CDR3 has 13 amino acids. CDR3 sequence: CAWGGQGVSPQHF. The DNA for the CDR3 is TGTGCCTGGGGTGGACAGGGTGTGTCGCCCCAGCATTTT.

The chain recombines TRBV6-5 with TRBJ2-5, with D unclear. CDR1 and CDR2 (germline): MNHEY, SVGAGI. Trimming cost V 6 bases and J 6 bases, with 17 bases left between them. The CDR3 has 14 residues. The CDR3 sequence: CASRPTGVGQTQYF. Written as DNA, the CDR3 is TGTGCCAGCAGACCCACGGGTGTAGGCCAGACCCAGTACTTC.

The chain is built from TRBV7-9 and TRBJ2-2; possible D gene TRBD2, 6 bases. Germline V gene sequence: CDR1 SEHNR, CDR2 FQNEAQ (reference sequence). This CDR3 region has 18 residues. V lost 3 bases and J 0 bases, leaving 17 bases between the germline ends. CDR3 sequence reads: CASSLLGLGGSNTGELFF. The CDR3 nucleotides are TGTGCCAGCAGCTTGCTCGGTTTGGGGGGATCGAACACCGGGGAGCTGTTTTTT. The variable domain in full, with the rest retrieved from reference TRBV7-9 and TRBJ2-2, is DTGVSQNPRHKITKRGQNVTFRCDPISEHNRLYWYRQTLGQGPEFLTYFQNEAQLEKSRLLSDRFSAERPKGSFSTLEIQRTEQGDSAMYLCASSLLGLGGSNTGELFFGEGSRLTVL.

V usage is TRBV7-2 and J usage is TRBJ2-5; TRBD2 matches at 13 bases. CDR3 length: 15 amino acids. V lost 3 bases, J lost 4 bases, and 2 bases stayed unmatched. Looked up from germline, CDR1 is SGHTA and CDR2 is FQGNSA. This CDR3 is CASSFGLAGVETQYF. The CDR3 coding sequence is TGTGCCAGCAGCTTCGGACTAGCGGGAGTAGAGACCCAGTACTTC.

V is TRBV10-3 and J is TRBJ2-2; D remains ambiguous. V shed 3 bases and J shed 0 bases, with 11 bases lying between them. The CDR3 extends over 16 amino acids. Germline loops: CDR1 ENHRY, CDR2 SYGVKD. CDR3 nucleotide sequence: TGTGCCATCAGTGACCGCCGGCAGGCGAACACCGGGGAGCTGTTTTTT. It is translated as CAISDRRQANTGELFF.